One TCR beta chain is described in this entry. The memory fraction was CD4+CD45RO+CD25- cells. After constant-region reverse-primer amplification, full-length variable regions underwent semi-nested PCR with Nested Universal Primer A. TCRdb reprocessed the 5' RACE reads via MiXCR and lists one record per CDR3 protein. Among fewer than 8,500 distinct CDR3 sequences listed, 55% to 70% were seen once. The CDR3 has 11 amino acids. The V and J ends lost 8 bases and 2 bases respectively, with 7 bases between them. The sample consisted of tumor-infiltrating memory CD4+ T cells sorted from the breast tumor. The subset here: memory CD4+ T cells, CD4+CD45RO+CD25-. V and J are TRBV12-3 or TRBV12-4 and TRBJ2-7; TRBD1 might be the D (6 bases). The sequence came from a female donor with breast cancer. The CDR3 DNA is TGTGCCAGCGGACAGACCTACGAGCAGTACTTC. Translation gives CASGQTYEQYF.